Listed below are T cell receptor beta chains from one sample, sequenced in a study of T cells in Graves' hyperthyroidism and ophthalmopathy. TCRdb re-analysed the multiplex PCR reads in MiXCR, keeping a single row per CDR3 protein. The table has roughly 330,000 distinct CDR3 sequences, 15% to 20% seen once. Specimen: blood. Every receptor here comes from a man aged 25-45 years with Graves' hyperthyroidism. The conserved cysteine and the conserved F or W are not part of the CDR3 here. The D gene is left open where the match is weak.

TRBV7-3,-,TRBJ2-3,ASSLRPGMGEDTQY
TRBV5-1,TRBD2,TRBJ2-3,ASSSLAGGSTDTQY
TRBV6-1,TRBD2,TRBJ2-3,ASRGLAGGGGTQY
TRBV2,TRBD2,TRBJ2-3,ASSLTSGRTEQY
TRBV30,-,TRBJ2-1,AAPGGGVVEQF
TRBV5-1,-,TRBJ2-3,ASSLGWLSPGGQY
TRBV9,-,TRBJ2-2,ASSHGGGDGELF
TRBV11-2,-,TRBJ2-3,ASSLDLFGHTQY
TRBV6-2/TRBV6-3,-,TRBJ1-2,ASGNSGTGYT
TRBV20-1,TRBD2,TRBJ2-1,SATSGTSGDNEQF
TRBV19,-,TRBJ2-7,ASSALAAPYEQY
TRBV28,TRBD1,TRBJ2-7,ASTPWDSSYEQY
TRBV9,TRBD2,TRBJ2-1,ASSEPTTSGRAYSYNEQF
TRBV5-1,-,TRBJ2-1,ASSLARDEQF
TRBV27,TRBD1,TRBJ1-2,ASSLTGTRSGYT
TRBV5-1,TRBD2,TRBJ2-7,ASSSSGTSYEQY
TRBV29-1,-,TRBJ1-2,SVHGTLYGYT
TRBV11-2,-,TRBJ2-7,ASSHRGATYEQY
TRBV4-2,-,TRBJ1-1,ASSQDLKNTEAF
TRBV7-8,-,TRBJ1-1,ASSLNPADGEAF
TRBV27,-,TRBJ2-7,ASSLDSGTYEQY
TRBV2,TRBD2,TRBJ2-7,ASRTSGRPYEQY
TRBV9,-,TRBJ2-2,ASSVRGGEHNTGELF
TRBV28,TRBD1,TRBJ1-1,ASRTGTATEAF
TRBV11-1,-,TRBJ2-3,ASSWRPQGDTQY
TRBV28,-,TRBJ1-1,ASSGRGTTEAF
TRBV28,-,TRBJ2-7,ASRGGQTYEQY
TRBV28,-,TRBJ1-2,ASSSIRGGGGYT
TRBV15,-,TRBJ2-7,ATSSRDLAYEQY
TRBV9,TRBD1,TRBJ2-7,ASSAGGQGLHEQY
TRBV30,-,TRBJ2-1,AWSVKGSYNEQF
TRBV29-1,-,TRBJ2-2,SVRDSNTGELF
TRBV11-2,TRBD2,TRBJ2-1,ASSSPRQRGALYEQF